This T cell receptor (beta chain) was retrieved from a study of T and B cells in COVID-19 patients. TRB was amplified from roughly 250-500 ng of blood genomic DNA. TRB rearrangements were amplified by multiplex PCR with BIOMED2 TRB-A/B primers. Via MiXCR, TCRdb re-called the multiplex PCR reads, giving one row per CDR3 protein. The sample has 12,000 to 15,000 distinct CDR3 sequences; approximately 30% are singletons. V dropped 6 bases and J dropped 2; count of bases not matched to a gene: 6. This CDR3 has 14 amino acids. CDR1 and CDR2 (germline): MRHNA, SNTAGT. The sequence derives from a human donor who had recovered from COVID-19. Sequences were obtained from blood. The chain recombines TRBV6-4 with TRBJ1-2; 7 nucleotides match TRBD1. This CDR3 is CASSQETGNYGYTF. DNA of the CDR3: TGTGCCAGCAGCCAAGAGACAGGGAACTATGGCTACACCTTC.